These 28 T cell receptor beta chains share one sample of origin, sequenced in a study of blood T cell repertoires in COVID-19. The method was immunoSEQ multiplex PCR; TCRdb's version includes in-frame clones alone and lacks a portion of them. Among 100,000 to 150,000 clones listed, about 86% were seen once. The sequenced material came from peripheral blood. The receptors were sampled from a man between 65 and 85 years old who had recovered from COVID-19.

The V gene is TRBV5-4, the J gene TRBJ2-6; no clear D gene. CDR3 length equals 17 residues. V was shortened by 2 bases and J by 2 bases, with 14 bases between the two germline ends. Germline assignment: CDR1 SGHNT and CDR2 YYREEE (reference sequence). The CDR3 here is CASSFFTTSAGANVLTF. In DNA, the CDR3 is TGTGCCAGCAGCTTCTTCACGACTTCGGCTGGGGCCAACGTCCTGACTTTC.

The rearrangement uses TRBV7-2 and TRBJ2-7, with D perhaps TRBD1 (6 bases). V lost 4 bases to trimming and J lost 3 bases, with 10 bases between them. The CDR3 spans 13 residues. CDR1 and CDR2 (germline): SGHTA, FQGNSA. The CDR3 region has the DNA TGTGCCAGCAGCTCGCGAGGGGGCTACGAGCAGTACTTC. It encodes CASSSRGGYEQYF.

This chain uses TRBV30 with TRBJ2-7; TRBD1 aligns across 7 bases. From germline, CDR1 is GTSNPN and CDR2 SVGIG (reference sequence). The V gene end was trimmed by 3 bases and the J gene end by 4 bases; junction bases not matched to a gene: 6. CDR3 length equals 13 residues. The CDR3 protein is CAWRSGGWYEQYF. CDR3 coding DNA: TGTGCCTGGAGATCAGGGGGTTGGTACGAGCAGTACTTC.

The CDR3 region has the DNA TGCGCCAGCAGCATAACAGGACAGAACACTGAAGCTTTCTTT. This codes for CASSITGQNTEAFF. This sequence joins TRBV5-1 and TRBJ1-1; D is perhaps TRBD1 (5 bases). Trimming removed 4 bases from V and 1 base from J, with 11 bases in between. CDR3 length: 14 residues. Per the germline V gene, CDR1 is SGHRS and CDR2 is YFSETQ.

This sequence joins TRBV28 and TRBJ1-3; no firm D call. The CDR3 extends over 17 amino acids. CDR1 is MDHEN and CDR2 is SYDVKM in the germline V gene. V lost 3 bases and J 0 bases, leaving 15 bases between the germline ends. CDR3 sequence: CASSLPASYTSGNTIYF. In DNA, the CDR3 is TGTGCCAGCAGTTTGCCAGCGTCCTATACCTCTGGAAACACCATATATTTT. Variable domain in full (rest from reference TRBV28 and TRBJ1-3): DVKVTQSSRYLVKRTGEKVFLECVQDMDHENMFWYRQDPGLGLRLIYFSYDVKMKEKGDIPEGYSVSREKKERFSLILESASTNQTSMYLCASSLPASYTSGNTIYFGEGSWLTVV.

The J gene is TRBJ1-2, the V gene TRBV6-5; 9 bases line up with TRBD1. The germline CDR1 and CDR2 sequences are MNHEY and SVGAGI. This CDR3 is built from 15 residues. Trimming at V came to 4 bases and at J to 5 bases, leaving 8 bases not matched to a gene. CDR3: CASSSAGTGQYGYTF. In DNA form, the CDR3 reads TGTGCCAGCAGTTCTGCCGGGACAGGGCAATATGGCTACACCTTC.

The gene calls are TRBV5-1 and TRBJ1-1; possibly TRBD1 for D (5 bases). With 6 bases removed from V and 2 bases from J, the gap between germline ends came to 20 bases. CDR3 length: 16 residues. Germline V gene lookup returns CDR1 SGHRS and CDR2 YFSETQ. In nucleotides, the CDR3 is TGCGCCAGCAACGAACCTGCGGGGGAGGGAAACACTGAAGCTTTCTTT. As protein: CASNEPAGEGNTEAFF.

The V and J genes are TRBV5-1 and TRBJ1-1, with a possible D match to TRBD1 (5 bases). The CDR3 is 15 residues long. Trimming stripped 2 bases from V and 4 bases from J, with 15 bases between. CDR1 and CDR2 (germline): SGHRS, YFSETQ. The CDR3 loop reads CASSLGVTTTTEAFF. For the CDR3, the DNA is TGCGCCAGCAGCTTAGGGGTCACCACGACCACTGAAGCTTTCTTT.

V and J are TRBV30 and TRBJ1-2; D gene ambiguous. The CDR3 is 18 amino acids. V was trimmed by 2 bases and J by 4 bases, leaving 26 bases between them. CDR1 and CDR2 (germline): GTSNPN, SVGIG (reference sequence). This CDR3 is CAWSPFGEIALHLYGYTF. In nucleotides, the CDR3 is TGTGCCTGGAGTCCCTTCGGGGAGATAGCTTTACACCTCTATGGCTACACCTTC.

In this sample, this clone turned up once. This chain uses TRBV3-1 (or the pseudogene TRBV3-2) with TRBJ2-1; perhaps TRBD2 as D (6 bases). This CDR3 region has 16 residues. The V gene lost 4 bases and the J gene lost 0 bases, with 13 bases spanning the gap. Germline V gives CDR1 LGHDT, CDR2 YNNKEL (reference sequence). The CDR3 region is CASSPSGLPSYNEQFF. CDR3 DNA sequence: TGTGCCAGCAGCCCCTCGGGACTTCCCTCCTACAATGAGCAGTTCTTC.

The J gene is TRBJ2-3, the V gene TRBV4-1; the D gene is possibly TRBD2 (6 bases). The CDR3 consists of 17 residues. The V gene's germline CDR1 is MGHRA and CDR2 YSYEKL. Trimming left V 0 bases short and J 5 bases short, with 18 bases between. Here the CDR3 DNA reads TGCGCCAGCAGCCAAGATTTCACGGGGGACCATCAAGATACGCAGTATTTT. It translates to CASSQDFTGDHQDTQYF.

The J gene is TRBJ1-2, the V gene TRBV10-1; no firm D call. CDR3 size: 13 residues. Germline loops: CDR1 WNHNN, CDR2 SYGVQD (reference sequence). V lost 0 bases and J lost 2, with 4 bases in between. DNA for the CDR3: TGCGCCAGCAGTGAGTCCCTCAACTATGGCTACACCTTC. Its protein product is CASSESLNYGYTF.

In nucleotides, the CDR3 is TGTGCCAGCATGGACAGGGCCCTCTACAATGAGCAGTTCTTC. Amino acids: CASMDRALYNEQFF. The genes are TRBV27 and TRBJ2-1, with 8 bases that match TRBD1. The V gene's germline CDR1 is MNHEY and CDR2 SMNVEV (reference sequence). V gave up 7 bases and J gave up 3 bases; unmatched junction bases: 5. The length of the CDR3 is 14 residues.

The rearrangement uses TRBV19 and TRBJ2-2, with a possible D match to TRBD1 (5 bases). The V and J ends lost 1 base and 5 bases respectively, with 8 bases between them. Germline V gene sequence: CDR1 LNHDA, CDR2 SQIVND (reference sequence). The CDR3 length is 14 residues. The CDR3 loop is CASSIGQPTGELFF. In DNA form, the CDR3 reads TGTGCCAGTAGTATAGGACAGCCTACCGGGGAGCTGTTTTTT.

This chain connects TRBV11-2 to TRBJ2-3; D may be TRBD2 (6 bases). This CDR3 is built from 15 residues. Trimming stripped 5 bases from V and 7 bases from J, with 19 bases between. Germline V gene lookup returns CDR1 SGHAT and CDR2 FQNNGV. The CDR3 region is CASSMLGGASYTQYF. Written as DNA, the CDR3 is TGTGCCAGCAGCATGCTGGGCGGGGCATCATATACGCAGTATTTT. The whole variable domain, filled in from reference TRBV11-2 and TRBJ2-3, reads EAGVAQSPRYKIIEKRQSVAFWCNPISGHATLYWYQQILGQGPKLLIQFQNNGVVDDSQLPKDRFSAERLKGVDSTLKIQPAKLEDSAVYLCASSMLGGASYTQYFGPGTRLTVL.

The V and J genes are TRBV4-1 and TRBJ2-1; D is possibly TRBD2 (6 bases). V gave up 1 base and J gave up 8 bases, with 15 bases separating them. This CDR3 region has 15 residues. Germline values: CDR1 MGHRA, CDR2 YSYEKL. The CDR3 DNA sequence: TGCGCCAGCAGCCAAGCGGGGACTGTTTATTATGAGCAGTTCTTC. Translation: CASSQAGTVYYEQFF.

The V call is TRBV7-3, the J call TRBJ2-1; D might be TRBD1 (6 bases). The CDR3 has 14 amino acids. Germline CDR1 SGHTA, CDR2 FQGTGA. Trimming pared 3 bases from V and 3 bases from J, leaving 9 bases between. The CDR3: CASSFSGDYNEQFF. DNA of the CDR3: TGTGCCAGCAGCTTTTCAGGGGACTACAATGAGCAGTTCTTC.

Only one count was recorded for this clone. V and J are TRBV18 and TRBJ2-3; maybe TRBD2 (5 bases). V was trimmed by 3 bases and J by 4 bases, leaving 11 bases between them. Germline V gene lookup returns CDR1 KGHSH and CDR2 LQKENI. CDR3 length equals 14 residues. The CDR3: CASSPTARADTQYF. Written as DNA, the CDR3 is TGTGCCAGCTCACCGACTGCGAGGGCAGATACGCAGTATTTT.

The CDR3 sequence is CASNSGTYTGELFF. As DNA, the CDR3 is TGCGCCAGCAATAGCGGGACCTACACCGGGGAGCTGTTTTTT. This chain uses TRBV5-1 with TRBJ2-2, with 8 bases matching TRBD2. The CDR3 loop spans 14 amino acids. Looked up from germline, CDR1 is SGHRS and CDR2 is YFSETQ. After removal of 6 bases from V and 3 bases from J, the junction contained 4 bases not matched to a gene.

V gene TRBV21-1 combines with J gene TRBJ2-5; the listed D gene, TRBD2, was not tested against the DNA. TRBV21-1 is a pseudogene. This CDR3 is 14 amino acids long. The CDR3 protein is CASSKGGGEETQYF. In DNA, the CDR3 is TGTGCCAGCAGCAAGGGAGGGGGTGAGGAGACCCAGTACTTC.

About this clone itself: The same CDR3 can be traced to other DNA sequences in this sample. This chain connects TRBV2 to TRBJ2-1; D might be TRBD1 (6 bases). The CDR3 contains 15 residues. Trimming took off 6 bases at V and 0 bases at J, with 12 bases between the two ends. Germline loops: CDR1 SNHLY, CDR2 FYNNEI. The CDR3 DNA reads TGTGCCAGCAGGGAAACAGGGAGCTCCTACAATGAGCAGTTCTTC. Its protein is CASRETGSSYNEQFF.

The genes are TRBV2 and TRBJ1-4; D unclear. Trimming cost V 4 bases and J 8 bases, with 8 bases left between them. CDR1 is SNHLY, CDR2 FYNNEI, per germline. The CDR3 runs to 12 residues. CDR3 region: CASSAQAEKLFF. DNA of the CDR3: TGTGCCAGCAGTGCCCAGGCGGAAAAACTGTTTTTT.

The chain recombines TRBV6-5 with TRBJ1-1; D is possibly TRBD1 (5 bases). The germline V and J ends were trimmed by 7 bases and 5 bases, with 17 bases remaining between them. There are 14 residues in the CDR3. Per germline, CDR1 MNHEY and CDR2 SVGAGI. The CDR3 protein is CASKIGPGGTEAFF. The CDR3 DNA is TGTGCCAGCAAAATTGGGCCTGGGGGGACTGAAGCTTTCTTT.

The rearrangement joins TRBV4-3 to TRBJ1-1; D might be TRBD1 (6 bases). Trimming cost V 0 bases and J 3 bases, with 11 bases left between them. CDR1 LGHNA and CDR2 YSLEER come from the germline V gene. CDR3 length: 15 amino acids. CDR3: CASSQEGGGYTEAFF. In DNA form, the CDR3 reads TGCGCCAGCAGCCAAGAGGGAGGGGGGTACACTGAAGCTTTCTTT.

The chain couples TRBV7-2 to TRBJ2-7; D might be TRBD1 (5 bases). This CDR3 has 11 amino acids. The ends were cut back, 2 bases at V and 6 bases at J, with 5 bases in the middle. Germline V gives CDR1 SGHTA, CDR2 FQGNSA. CDR3 in amino acids: CASSLRGEQYF. CDR3 DNA: TGTGCCAGCAGCTTAAGGGGCGAGCAGTACTTC. The full variable domain, its missing parts supplied by reference TRBV7-2 and TRBJ2-7, is GAGVSQSPSNKVTEKGKDVELRCDPISGHTALYWYRQSLGQGLEFLIYFQGNSAPDKSGLPSDRFSAERTGGSVSTLTIQRTQQEDSAVYLCASSLRGEQYFGPGTRLTVT.

The rearrangement links TRBV5-1 to TRBJ2-2, with 10 bases that match TRBD1. CDR1 is SGHRS and CDR2 is YFSETQ in the germline V gene. This CDR3 region has 17 residues. J was trimmed by 0 bases and V by 6 bases; bases with no gene match: 8. CDR3 DNA: TGCGCCAGCAATAAAGTAGGACAGGGGGCGAACACCGGGGAGCTGTTTTTT. This codes for CASNKVGQGANTGELFF.

CDR3 bases: TGTGCCATCAGGCCGACAGGGAGTGGTTCCTACGAGCAGTACTTC. This codes for CAIRPTGSGSYEQYF. The V and J genes are TRBV10-3 and TRBJ2-7; the match to TRBD1 covers 7 bases. This CDR3 region has 15 residues. CDR1 ENHRY and CDR2 SYGVKD come from the germline V gene. V dropped 6 bases and J dropped 1; count of bases not matched to a gene: 9.

In this sample, this clone turned up once. The genes are TRBV5-5 and TRBJ2-7, with 7 bases that match TRBD1. This CDR3 has 13 residues. The J segment lost 3 bases and the V segment lost 7 bases, leaving 7 bases of the junction unmatched. CDR1 and CDR2 from the germline V gene are SGHKS and YYEKEE (reference sequence). The chain's CDR3 is CASGRGLDYEQYF. The CDR3 DNA sequence: TGTGCCAGCGGAAGGGGGCTTGACTACGAGCAGTACTTC.